This T cell receptor (beta chain) was recorded in a study of HIV-infected patients and healthy controls. Antiretroviral therapy had run roughly three months, about 14 weeks, before follow-up blood collection. No cell fractionation was done, so the repertoire covers all unsorted peripheral blood T cells. Reverse transcription used approximately 500 ng RNA and constant-region primers for alpha and beta. Using multiplexing indices, alpha and beta chain libraries were generated apart by chain-specific third strand synthesis. TCRdb redid the calling of the 5' RACE reads with MiXCR, one entry per CDR3 protein. The data show about 5,000 distinct CDR3 sequences, with 20% to 25% seen just once and almost 30% held by the top ten. This sample comprised blood, obtained during antiretroviral therapy. The receptors here all came from an adult with HIV infection.

The chain couples TRBV18 to TRBJ1-6; TRBD1 matches 8 bases. The CDR3 extends over 15 amino acids. After removal of 3 bases from V and 7 bases from J, the junction contained 5 bases not matched to a gene. In germline, CDR1 is KGHSH, CDR2 LQKENI. DNA of the CDR3: TGTGCCAGCTCACCTGAGACAGGGGCCAATTCACCCCTCCACTTT. This translates into CASSPETGANSPLHF.